A single sample gave rise to the 21 T cell receptor beta chains below, sequenced in a study of blood T cell repertoires in COVID-19. This table comes from immunoSEQ multiplex PCR, and its TCRdb copy is limited to in-frame clones, with some not included. The sample shows about 80,000 clones, 60% to 75% of them seen only once. The sample was peripheral blood. The receptors derive from a man aged 45-60 years with active or convalescent COVID-19.

The chain carries TRBV2 and TRBJ1-4, with 8 bases lining up with TRBD1. The V and J ends lost 7 bases and 4 bases, in that order; junction bases with no gene match: 5. The CDR3 is 14 amino acids. Looked up from germline, CDR1 is SNHLY and CDR2 is FYNNEI. CDR3 sequence reads: CASMMDRDNEKLFF. The CDR3 nucleotides read TGTGCCAGCATGATGGACAGGGATAATGAAAAACTGTTTTTT.

In its sample, this clone is medium-sized (0.01 to 0.1%). V gene TRBV18 combines with J gene TRBJ1-1; weak D call: TRBD1 (5 bases). The CDR3 consists of 14 residues. Germline V CDR1 and CDR2: KGHSH, LQKENI. Trimming cost V 5 bases and J 7 bases, with 17 bases left between them. The DNA of the CDR3 is TGTGCCAGCTCAGGGCGGGACGGCAACTATGAAGCTTTCTTT. Translating it yields CASSGRDGNYEAFF.

Only a few counts were recorded for this clone. The chain joins TRBV12-5 to TRBJ1-5; 11 bases match TRBD1. Trimming cost V 5 bases and J 0 bases; bases outside gene matches: 6. There are 17 residues in the CDR3. The germline CDR1 and CDR2 sequences are LGHNT and FRNRAP. The CDR3 region is CASGPGQGAGSNQPQHF. For the CDR3, the DNA is TGTGCTAGTGGTCCCGGACAGGGGGCGGGTAGCAATCAGCCCCAGCATTTT.

This chain connects TRBV29-1 to TRBJ1-2; maybe TRBD1 (6 bases). V lost 6 bases to trimming and J lost 5 bases, with 10 bases between them. Germline assignment: CDR1 SQVTM and CDR2 ANQGSEA. The CDR3 contains 11 residues. In DNA, the CDR3 is TGCAGCGTGGGAGGGGGGTATGGCTACACCTTC. The encoded protein is CSVGGGYGYTF.

This sequence joins TRBV5-6 and TRBJ1-2; possible D gene TRBD1, 6 bases. V lost 4 bases to trimming and J lost 8 bases, with 21 bases between them. Germline V gene lookup returns CDR1 SGHDT and CDR2 YYEEEE. This CDR3 is 15 amino acids long. The CDR3: CASSQLQGDLDGYTF. CDR3 sequence (DNA): TGTGCCAGCAGCCAGTTACAGGGTGACCTGGACGGCTACACCTTC. Supplemented by reference TRBV5-6 and TRBJ1-2, the full variable domain reads DAGVTQSPTHLIKTRGQQVTLRCSPKSGHDTVSWYQQALGQGPQFIFQYYEEEERQRGNFPDRFSGHQFPNYSSELNVNALLLGDSALYLCASSQLQGDLDGYTFGSGTRLTVV.

The rearrangement joins TRBV11-1 to TRBJ2-3; the match to TRBD2 covers 8 bases. Per germline, CDR1 SGHAT and CDR2 FQDESV (reference sequence). Trimming took 4 bases from V and 6 from J; bases not matched to a gene: 9. This CDR3 is built from 15 residues. The chain's CDR3 is CASSSSAGGRDTQYF. Written as DNA, the CDR3 is TGTGCCAGCAGCTCCTCCGCGGGGGGCCGTGATACGCAGTATTTT.

The CDR3 here is CASSGFGLAPTGELFF. CDR3 sequence (DNA): TGTGCCAGCAGCGGGTTTGGTCTAGCTCCGACCGGGGAGCTGTTTTTT. V is TRBV9 and J is TRBJ2-2; possible D gene TRBD2, 5 bases. Germline V gene sequence: CDR1 SGDLS, CDR2 YYNGEE. The V end was cut by 3 bases, the J end by 5 bases, with 17 bases between. The length of the CDR3 is 16 residues. The complete variable domain, with remaining parts taken from reference TRBV9 and TRBJ2-2, reads DSGVTQTPKHLITATGQRVTLRCSPRSGDLSVYWYQQSLDQGLQFLIQYYNGEERAKGNILERFSAQQFPDLHSELNLSSLELGDSALYFCASSGFGLAPTGELFFGEGSRLTVL.

CDR3 amino acids: CASSQSGRPLTGKANEKLFF. The DNA of the CDR3 is TGCGCCAGCAGTCAATCTGGCCGACCCCTCACAGGGAAAGCTAATGAAAAACTGTTTTTT. V is TRBV23-1 and J is TRBJ1-4; D perhaps matches TRBD1 (6 bases). TRBV23-1 is sorted into the ORF group, with uncertain function. The germline V and J ends were trimmed by 0 bases and 3 bases, with 23 bases remaining between them. The CDR3 runs to 20 residues.

There are a few counts of this clone. V and J are TRBV4-3 and TRBJ1-2; 11 bases are a match to TRBD1. This CDR3 is 15 amino acids long. The V gene end was trimmed by 1 base and the J gene end by 4 bases; junction bases not matched to a gene: 2. Looked up from germline, CDR1 is LGHNA and CDR2 is YSLEER. The CDR3 reads CASSQGTGGGYGYTF. The CDR3 nucleotides read TGCGCCAGCAGCCAAGGGACAGGGGGCGGCTATGGCTACACCTTC.

This rearrangement joins TRBV21-1 to TRBJ1-6; the table names TRBD1, a call not compared with the DNA. TRBV21-1 counts as a pseudogene. The CDR3 loop spans 16 amino acids. The CDR3 loop is CASSKGQNRPNSPLHF. The CDR3 DNA follows: TGTGCCAGCAGCAAAGGCCAAAACAGACCCAATTCACCCCTCCACTTT.

The chain uses TRBV11-2 and TRBJ2-3; 9 positions agree with TRBD2. The V gene's germline CDR1 is SGHAT and CDR2 FQNNGV. V gave up 5 bases and J gave up 5 bases; unmatched junction bases: 14. This CDR3 contains 17 residues. CDR3 in DNA: TGTGCCAGCAGCCCTTATGGTGGACGCGGGGGGGAAGATACGCAGTATTTT. It codes for CASSPYGGRGGEDTQYF.

The chain is built from TRBV5-4 and TRBJ2-7; D is uncertain. Between the trimmed V and J ends, which lost 2 bases and 2 bases, there was a span of 8 bases. This CDR3 contains 13 residues. Germline CDR1 reads SGHNT; CDR2 reads YYREEE (reference sequence). The CDR3 protein is CASSFGQAYEQYF. The CDR3 bases are TGTGCCAGCAGCTTTGGGCAGGCCTACGAGCAGTACTTC. The complete variable domain, with remaining parts taken from reference TRBV5-4 and TRBJ2-7, reads ETGVTQSPTHLIKTRGQQVTLRCSSQSGHNTVSWYQQALGQGPQFIFQYYREEENGRGNFPPRFSGLQFPNYSSELNVNALELDDSALYLCASSFGQAYEQYFGPGTRLTVT.

This clone appeared a few times. Other nucleotide sequences from this sample produce the same CDR3. The chain employs TRBV11-3 and TRBJ1-1; D possibly corresponds to TRBD1 (5 bases). The length of the CDR3 is 13 residues. Germline CDR1 and CDR2: SGHNT and YENEEA. Trimming pared 1 base from V and 4 bases from J, leaving 7 bases between. The CDR3 DNA is TGTGCCAGCAGCTTAGTCGGGGGCACTGAAGCTTTCTTT. Translation: CASSLVGGTEAFF. Drawing the rest from reference TRBV11-3 and TRBJ1-1, the complete variable domain is EAGVVQSPRYKIIEKKQPVAFWCNPISGHNTLYWYLQNLGQGPELLIRYENEEAVDDSQLPKDRFSAERLKGVDSTLKIQPAELGDSAVYLCASSLVGGTEAFFGQGTRLTVV.

In DNA, the CDR3 is TGTGCCAGCAGCTCGGGACACCCTGAGGACTACAATGAGCAGTTCTTC. Its protein product is CASSSGHPEDYNEQFF. This sequence joins TRBV5-4 and TRBJ2-1; D is possibly TRBD1 (6 bases). The V gene lost 3 bases and the J gene lost 3 bases, with 16 bases spanning the gap. The germline CDR1 and CDR2 sequences are SGHNT and YYREEE (reference sequence). The CDR3 has 16 residues.

The chain is built from TRBV24-1 and TRBJ2-5; 10 bases match TRBD1. Trimming removed 4 bases from V and 4 bases from J; junction bases left unmatched: 8. The CDR3 sequence is 16 residues long. CDR1 is KGHDR and CDR2 is SFDVKD in the germline V gene. CDR3 residues: CATSEPGGQGGETQYF. The CDR3 region has the DNA TGTGCCACCAGTGAACCGGGCGGACAGGGGGGAGAGACCCAGTACTTC.

The chain recombines TRBV21-1 with TRBJ2-1; TRBD2 reflects the table's D call only, with no check against the DNA. TRBV21-1 is a documented pseudogene. The CDR3 totals 14 residues. This chain's CDR3 is CASSPIAGCNEQFF. The CDR3 bases are TGTGCCAGCAGCCCAATAGCGGGGTGCAATGAGCAGTTCTTC.

The count of this clone is one. The chain carries TRBV30 and TRBJ2-1; 8 nucleotides agree with TRBD2. This CDR3 is built from 20 residues. Per germline, CDR1 GTSNPN and CDR2 SVGIG (reference sequence). J was trimmed by 0 bases and V by 0 bases; bases with no gene match: 16. The CDR3 region is CAWSVRQSLASGSSYNEQFF. CDR3 DNA: TGTGCCTGGAGTGTAAGACAATCCCTCGCGAGCGGGAGCTCCTACAATGAGCAGTTCTTC.

The J gene is TRBJ1-6, the V gene TRBV30; weak D call: TRBD1 (5 bases). The CDR3 sequence is 15 residues long. V was cut by 2 bases and J by 6 bases, with 14 bases left in between. Germline-derived CDR1 and CDR2 are GTSNPN and SVGIG (reference sequence). The CDR3 bases are TGTGCCTGGAGTTGGAGGGGCGCGGGTAATTCACCCCTCCACTTT. Amino acid sequence: CAWSWRGAGNSPLHF.

This chain connects TRBV24-1 to TRBJ2-4, with D unresolved. The V end was cut by 2 bases, the J end by 0 bases, with 10 bases between. CDR1 is KGHDR and CDR2 is SFDVKD in the germline V gene. The CDR3 is 16 amino acids. The DNA of the CDR3 is TGTGCCACCAGTGATTCGACGGGTAAAGCCAAAAACATTCAGTACTTC. This codes for CATSDSTGKAKNIQYF.

The V and J genes are TRBV5-6 and TRBJ1-1; 10 nucleotides align to TRBD1. This CDR3 is built from 12 residues. Germline V gene lookup returns CDR1 SGHDT and CDR2 YYEEEE. Trimming cost V 3 bases and J 9 bases; bases outside gene matches: 2. In DNA form, the CDR3 reads TGTGCCAGCAGCTGGACAGGGGGGCAAGCTTTCTTT. Amino acids: CASSWTGGQAFF.

This chain links TRBV7-8 with TRBJ1-2; possibly TRBD1 for D (6 bases). This CDR3 is 14 amino acids long. Germline CDR1 reads SGHVS; CDR2 reads FQNEAQ. Trimming took 1 base from V and 2 from J, leaving 8 bases between them. The CDR3 DNA reads as TGTGCCAGCAGCTTAGATCAGGGGAACTATGGCTACACCTTC. This sequence encodes CASSLDQGNYGYTF.